This T cell receptor (beta chain) was sequenced during a study of cytomegalovirus exposure and HLA in healthy donors. Trimming removed 1 base from V and 8 bases from J, with 14 bases in between. CDR1 and CDR2 from the germline V gene are LNHDA and SQIVND (reference sequence). The CDR3 is 14 residues long. The PCR ran on 60 Vbeta and 13 Jbeta primers. Data came from immunoSEQ multiplex PCR; TCRdb stores just in-frame clones and leaves some out. The table lists 100,000 to 150,000 clones, around 70% of them singletons. Study-level results: Some public TCRs appeared in many individuals, while most sequences were rare. Associated with HLA alleles at 0.05 false discovery rate in a later analysis were 16,951 TCR beta sequences. A later analysis showed that HLA-associated TCR beta chains had undergone more clonal expansion than equally common others.

This clone was counted a few times. The antigen is undetermined. The chain is built from TRBV19 and TRBJ1-1; possible D gene TRBD1, 6 bases. The clonotype comes from a man in his forties in good health and CMV-seropositive. The source material was PBMCs. The CDR3 protein is CASSIGRTATEAFF. For the CDR3, the DNA is TGTGCCAGTAGTATAGGTCGGACAGCCACCGAAGCTTTCTTT.